This passage covers 18 T cell receptor beta chains from one sample sequenced in a study of T cell changes during pregnancy in multiple sclerosis. Method: immunoSEQ multiplex PCR; TCRdb's copy keeps in-frame clones and lacks some. The repertoire has about 34,000 clones, roughly 89% of them found once; the top ten carry around 3.3%. The sequencing used CD8+ T cells from peripheral blood mononuclear cells, collected in the third trimester of pregnancy. The receptors stem from a female donor with multiple sclerosis, enrolled in a pregnancy study.

The chain links TRBV5-6 to TRBJ2-2, with 7 bases identical to TRBD2. This CDR3 region has 15 residues. The germline V gene has CDR1 SGHDT and CDR2 YYEEEE. The V segment lost 3 bases and the J segment 2 bases; nucleotides outside the gene matches: 4. This chain's CDR3 is CASSSGLTNTGELFF. CDR3 in DNA: TGTGCCAGCAGCTCGGGACTAACTAACACCGGGGAGCTGTTTTTT.

The rearrangement uses TRBV7-8 and TRBJ2-7, with D possibly TRBD1 on 6 matching bases. This CDR3 has 14 amino acids. Per the germline V gene, CDR1 is SGHVS and CDR2 is FQNEAQ. Trimming cost V 1 base and J 3 bases, with 10 bases left between them. CDR3 coding DNA: TGTGCCAGCAGCTTAGTTACAGGGAACTACGAGCAGTACTTC. Residues: CASSLVTGNYEQYF.

The chain employs TRBV6-9 and TRBJ2-5; maybe TRBD1 (6 bases). V gave up 0 bases and J gave up 7 bases, with 15 bases separating them. This CDR3 has 15 amino acids. CDR1 is MNHGY and CDR2 is SVAAGI in the germline V gene. The CDR3 DNA reads as TGTGCCAGCAGTTATTCGGGGCTTCGAGGGGGGACCCAGTACTTC. It is translated as CASSYSGLRGGTQYF.

The chain has TRBV19 and TRBJ1-2; no clear D gene. Trimming removed 3 bases from V and 2 bases from J, with 13 bases in between. The CDR3 is made up of 15 amino acids. Germline values: CDR1 LNHDA, CDR2 SQIVND (reference sequence). This chain's CDR3 is CASSIGLSPNYGYTF. The CDR3 DNA sequence: TGTGCCAGTAGTATTGGACTTTCCCCAAACTATGGCTACACCTTC.

The genes are TRBV29-1 and TRBJ2-7; 11 bases fit TRBD2. Germline CDR1 reads SQVTM; CDR2 reads ANQGSEA. The junction had 13 bases not matched to a gene; V was cut back by 6 bases and J by 3 bases. The CDR3 totals 16 residues. CDR3 region: CSVMTSGASRLYEQYF. The CDR3 DNA is TGCAGCGTCATGACTAGCGGGGCTTCGAGGCTCTACGAGCAGTACTTC.

The rearrangement uses TRBV11-3 and TRBJ2-3; 8 nucleotides line up with TRBD1. CDR3 length: 15 amino acids. V shed 1 base, J shed 2 bases, and the junction held 2 bases outside the gene matches. Germline CDR1 and CDR2: SGHNT and YENEEA. The CDR3 coding sequence is TGTGCCAGCAGCTTAGGGACAGGGTACACAGATACGCAGTATTTT. Amino acid sequence: CASSLGTGYTDTQYF. The entire variable domain, with the rest obtained from reference TRBV11-3 and TRBJ2-3, is as follows: EAGVVQSPRYKIIEKKQPVAFWCNPISGHNTLYWYLQNLGQGPELLIRYENEEAVDDSQLPKDRFSAERLKGVDSTLKIQPAELGDSAVYLCASSLGTGYTDTQYFGPGTRLTVL.

The chain employs TRBV4-1 and TRBJ1-4; D may be TRBD1 (5 bases). Trimming cost V 3 bases and J 1 base, with 9 bases left between them. CDR1 and CDR2 (germline): MGHRA, YSYEKL. The CDR3 has 15 amino acids. CDR3 sequence reads: CASSQVGGTNEKLFF. CDR3 in DNA: TGCGCCAGCAGCCAGGTGGGGGGAACTAATGAAAAACTGTTTTTT.

The chain uses TRBV4-3 and TRBJ2-7, with 7 nucleotides matching TRBD2. Losses at the gene ends were 0 bases for V and 4 bases for J; bases not matched to a gene: 12. Germline V gene sequence: CDR1 LGHNA, CDR2 YSLEER. The CDR3 spans 17 residues. The CDR3 region has the DNA TGCGCCAGCAGCCAAGACCATGGGGGAGCGGGGTGGTACGAGCAGTACTTC. This gives the protein CASSQDHGGAGWYEQYF.

This chain's CDR3 is CASGRARQGGQYF. The CDR3 region has the DNA TGTGCCAGTGGGAGGGCCCGCCAAGGGGGCCAGTACTTC. V usage is TRBV21-1 and J usage is TRBJ2-5; the DNA was not used to check the table's D call, TRBD2. TRBV21-1 is a pseudogene locus. The CDR3 loop spans 13 amino acids.

The chain is built from TRBV19 and TRBJ2-3, with 7 bases lining up with TRBD1. The CDR3 runs 14 residues. Losses at the gene ends were 5 bases for V and 3 bases for J; bases not matched to a gene: 5. Germline V gene lookup returns CDR1 LNHDA and CDR2 SQIVND (reference sequence). The CDR3 coding sequence is TGTGCCAGTAGTGGCCAGGGGGAAACAGATACGCAGTATTTT. Protein sequence: CASSGQGETDTQYF.

V and J are TRBV11-2 and TRBJ1-1; D call uncertain. Trimming cost V 0 bases and J 3 bases, with 8 bases left between them. The CDR3 sequence is 14 residues long. In germline, CDR1 is SGHAT, CDR2 FQNNGV. This CDR3 reads CASSLERGYTEAFF. Written as DNA, the CDR3 is TGTGCCAGCAGCTTAGAACGGGGTTACACTGAAGCTTTCTTT.

The rearrangement joins TRBV6-5 to TRBJ1-4; D is perhaps TRBD1 (5 bases). Germline loops: CDR1 MNHEY, CDR2 SVGAGI. The CDR3 has 14 amino acids. The ends were cut back, 2 bases at V and 8 bases at J, with 12 bases in the middle. The CDR3 is CASSYRGEGEKLFF. CDR3 bases: TGTGCCAGCAGTTACCGGGGGGAAGGCGAAAAACTGTTTTTT.

The genes are TRBV4-1 and TRBJ1-2; D is ambiguous. Per germline, CDR1 MGHRA and CDR2 YSYEKL. The V gene lost 5 bases and the J gene lost 6 bases, with 19 bases spanning the gap. The CDR3 has 15 residues. The CDR3: CASSSVLTMSDGYTF. Here the CDR3 DNA reads TGCGCCAGCAGCTCCGTTCTGACAATGTCGGATGGCTACACCTTC.

The genes are TRBV4-3 and TRBJ1-1; TRBD1 is a possible D gene (5 bases). CDR1 is LGHNA and CDR2 is YSLEER in the germline V gene. The CDR3 extends over 14 amino acids. V lost 1 base and J lost 2, with 8 bases in between. The CDR3 sequence is CASSQGTLNTEAFF. The CDR3 nucleotides read TGCGCCAGCAGCCAAGGGACACTTAACACTGAAGCTTTCTTT.

V usage is TRBV5-1 and J usage is TRBJ2-5; 14 positions match TRBD2. This CDR3 comprises 17 residues. CDR1 and CDR2 from the germline V gene are SGHRS and YFSETQ. Trimming removed 4 bases from V and 2 bases from J; junction bases left unmatched: 7. The CDR3 DNA is TGCGCCAGCAGCCTGGGACTAGCGGGGGAGGAGCAAGAGACCCAGTACTTC. Residues: CASSLGLAGEEQETQYF.

J is TRBJ2-7 and V is TRBV27, with D possibly being TRBD1 (6 bases). Per germline, CDR1 MNHEY and CDR2 SMNVEV (reference sequence). The CDR3 runs 12 residues. V lost 6 bases to trimming and J lost 6 bases, with 12 bases between them. CDR3 protein: CASSTLGGEQYF. The CDR3 coding sequence is TGTGCCAGCAGCACTTTAGGGGGCGAGCAGTACTTC.

CDR3 bases: TGTGCCAGCAGCACCGGGGGGAACGAGCAGTACTTC. Translating gives CASSTGGNEQYF. The chain links TRBV7-3 to TRBJ2-7, with TRBD2 matching over 7 bases. This CDR3 has 12 residues. Unmatched junction bases numbered 3, after V lost 5 bases and J lost 5 bases. Looked up from germline, CDR1 is SGHTA and CDR2 is FQGTGA. The complete variable domain, with remaining parts taken from reference TRBV7-3 and TRBJ2-7, reads GAGVSQTPSNKVTEKGKYVELRCDPISGHTALYWYRQSLGQGPEFLIYFQGTGAADDSGLPNDRFFAVRPEGSVSTLKIQRTERGDSAVYLCASSTGGNEQYFGPGTRLTVT.

V is TRBV5-6 and J is TRBJ2-1, with TRBD2 as a possible D gene (7 bases). Trimming took 6 bases from V and 6 from J, leaving 22 bases between them. Germline assignment: CDR1 SGHDT and CDR2 YYEEEE. The CDR3 sequence is 16 residues long. As DNA, the CDR3 is TGTGCCAGCAACCCGTCGGGGTGGGGGGGCCGCAATGAGCAGTTCTTC. Translated, it gives CASNPSGWGGRNEQFF.